A single sample gave rise to the 3 T cell receptor beta chains below, sequenced in a study of naive and memory T cell subsets. The beta constant-region primer was an equimolar mix of two oligonucleotides covering TRBC1 and TRBC2. TCRdb used MiXCR to reprocess the UMI-ligation and nested PCR reads, holding one entry per CDR3 protein. The data contain some 28,000 distinct CDR3 sequences, approximately 12% of them singletons. The sequencing sample was made of effector memory CD4+ T cells from blood. Sample subset: effector memory, CD45RA- CD27-. These receptors came from a human donor in good health.

The chain joins TRBV18 to TRBJ1-1; the D is unclear. Between the trimmed V and J ends, which lost 8 bases and 6 bases, there was a span of 16 bases. The germline gives CDR1 KGHSH, CDR2 LQKENI. This CDR3 comprises 13 residues. Here the CDR3 DNA reads TGTGCCAGCACCAACCAGCGGGGAGCTGAAGCTTTCTTT. Its translation: CASTNQRGAEAFF.

This clonotype was seen repeatedly, ten times or more. The chain carries TRBV18 and TRBJ2-3, with D maybe TRBD2 (6 bases). The CDR3 totals 15 residues. Germline V gene sequence: CDR1 KGHSH, CDR2 LQKENI. The germline V and J ends were trimmed by 2 bases and 6 bases, with 15 bases remaining between them. CDR3 DNA sequence: TGTGCCAGCTCACCATCGCGGGAACTCCTGGATACGCAGTATTTT. The encoded protein is CASSPSRELLDTQYF. Full variable domain (remainder filled in from reference TRBV18 and TRBJ2-3): NAGVMQNPRHLVRRRGQEARLRCSPMKGHSHVYWYRQLPEEGLKFMVYLQKENIIDESGMPKERFSAEFPKEGPSILRIQQVVRGDSAAYFCASSPSRELLDTQYFGPGTRLTVL.

This clonotype was detected many times. The CDR3 bases are TGCGCCAGCAGCCAATCAGCTGCCGGGACAGGTTACACAGATACGCAGTATTTT. As protein: CASSQSAAGTGYTDTQYF. This chain links TRBV4-3 with TRBJ2-3, with 8 nucleotides matching TRBD1. Trimming took 2 bases from V and 2 from J; bases not matched to a gene: 12. This CDR3 region has 18 residues. The germline gives CDR1 LGHNA, CDR2 YSLEER.